These 17 T cell receptor beta chains were all obtained from the same sample, sequenced in a study of cytomegalovirus exposure and HLA in healthy donors. It was with 60 Vbeta and 13 Jbeta primers that the PCR ran. The protocol was immunoSEQ multiplex PCR, while the TCRdb copy is restricted to in-frame clones and leaves out a portion. The table lists around 120,000 clones, roughly two thirds of them singletons. The sequenced sample consisted of PBMCs. The receptor set was obtained from a man aged 25-40 years in good health and CMV-seropositive.

This chain joins TRBV19 and TRBJ1-5; D gene uncertain. The length of the CDR3 is 16 residues. V dropped 6 bases and J dropped 0 bases, with 15 bases sitting between them. Germline CDR1 is LNHDA and CDR2 is SQIVND (reference sequence). CDR3 protein: CASRGIGGYSNQPQHF. The DNA of the CDR3 is TGTGCCAGTAGGGGGATAGGAGGGTATAGCAATCAGCCCCAGCATTTT.

This chain connects TRBV19 to TRBJ1-2; D is uncertain. Germline V gene sequence: CDR1 LNHDA, CDR2 SQIVND (reference sequence). The CDR3 consists of 17 residues. The V and J ends lost 2 bases and 1 base respectively, with 17 bases between them. The CDR3 DNA follows: TGTGCCAGTAGTATAACTTCCATCTTGGGCAGTAACTATGGCTACACCTTC. Translating gives CASSITSILGSNYGYTF.

This CDR3 is CASSYQAGGWETQYF. The CDR3 region has the DNA TGTGCCAGCAGTTACCAGGCGGGGGGCTGGGAGACCCAGTACTTC. The chain uses TRBV6-5 and TRBJ2-5; the match to TRBD2 covers 8 bases. Looked up from germline, CDR1 is MNHEY and CDR2 is SVGAGI. The CDR3 has 15 residues. V lost 2 bases to trimming and J lost 5 bases; unmatched junction nucleotides: 7.

The V gene is TRBV9, the J gene TRBJ1-1; a weak D match, TRBD1 (5 bases). V lost 2 bases and J 5 bases, leaving 13 bases between the germline ends. The germline V gene encodes CDR1 SGDLS and CDR2 YYNGEE. The CDR3 consists of 14 residues. For the CDR3, the DNA is TGTGCCAGCAGCGTCCTCGACAGATTTACTGAAGCTTTCTTT. This translates into CASSVLDRFTEAFF.

The CDR3 DNA reads as TGTGCCAGCAGCCGAACAGGTGACTCTGGTGAAAAACTGTTTTTT. It specifies CASSRTGDSGEKLFF. The rearrangement links TRBV7-2 to TRBJ1-4; a possible D gene is TRBD1 (5 bases). Looked up from germline, CDR1 is SGHTA and CDR2 is FQGNSA. The CDR3 loop spans 15 amino acids. The V gene lost 5 bases and the J gene lost 7 bases, with 17 bases spanning the gap.

The CDR3 DNA follows: TGTGCCAGCAGGAGGGGACTAGCGGGAGATGAGCAGTTCTTC. Its translation: CASRRGLAGDEQFF. The rearrangement joins TRBV6-5 to TRBJ2-1; 14 positions match TRBD2. V dropped 6 bases and J dropped 8; count of bases not matched to a gene: 3. This CDR3 contains 14 residues. CDR1 is MNHEY, CDR2 SVGAGI, per germline.

The rearrangement joins TRBV11-2 to TRBJ2-1; tentative D call: TRBD2 (7 bases). Trimming took 7 bases from V and 7 from J, leaving 20 bases between them. The CDR3 is 15 residues long. The germline CDR1 and CDR2 sequences are SGHAT and FQNNGV. CDR3: CASTSDGGAWNEQFF. DNA for the CDR3: TGTGCCAGCACCTCGGATGGGGGGGCTTGGAATGAGCAGTTCTTC. The full variable domain, with the rest looked up from reference TRBV11-2 and TRBJ2-1, is EAGVAQSPRYKIIEKRQSVAFWCNPISGHATLYWYQQILGQGPKLLIQFQNNGVVDDSQLPKDRFSAERLKGVDSTLKIQPAKLEDSAVYLCASTSDGGAWNEQFFGPGTRLTVL.

The chain uses TRBV18 and TRBJ1-1, with unresolved D. The germline V gene has CDR1 KGHSH and CDR2 LQKENI. Trimming took 4 bases from V and 2 from J, leaving 14 bases between them. The CDR3 is 15 residues long. Written as DNA, the CDR3 is TGTGCCAGCTCACTCGGACGGGGAGGAAACACTGAAGCTTTCTTT. Amino acids: CASSLGRGGNTEAFF.

The J gene is TRBJ1-2, the V gene TRBV5-4; 7 bases align to TRBD1. Germline V gene sequence: CDR1 SGHNT, CDR2 YYREEE (reference sequence). This CDR3 contains 15 residues. Germline trimming cut 4 bases from V and 1 base from J; bases unmatched to any gene: 7. The CDR3 protein is CASSPTGTVNYGYTF. The CDR3 DNA reads as TGTGCCAGCAGCCCAACCGGGACAGTTAACTATGGCTACACCTTC. Filled out from reference TRBV5-4 and TRBJ1-2, the complete variable domain reads ETGVTQSPTHLIKTRGQQVTLRCSSQSGHNTVSWYQQALGQGPQFIFQYYREEENGRGNFPPRFSGLQFPNYSSELNVNALELDDSALYLCASSPTGTVNYGYTFGSGTRLTVV.

In this sample, this clone turned up once. The rearrangement joins TRBV9 to TRBJ1-5, with TRBD1 matching 10 bases. The CDR3 runs 15 residues. J lost 3 bases, V lost 0 bases, and 0 bases had no gene match. CDR1 and CDR2 from the germline V gene are SGDLS and YYNGEE. The CDR3 loop is CASSVGQGANQPQHF. The DNA for the CDR3 is TGTGCCAGCAGCGTAGGACAGGGGGCCAATCAGCCCCAGCATTTT.

The V call is TRBV7-9, the J call TRBJ2-1; a weak D match, TRBD1 (6 bases). V was cut by 0 bases and J by 7 bases, with 7 bases left in between. CDR3 length: 13 amino acids. Germline V gene data show CDR1 as SEHNR and CDR2 as FQNEAQ (reference sequence). Here the CDR3 reads CASSLAQGNEQFF. The CDR3 region has the DNA TGTGCCAGCAGCTTAGCACAGGGAAATGAGCAGTTCTTC. Full variable domain (remainder filled in from reference TRBV7-9 and TRBJ2-1): DTGVSQNPRHKITKRGQNVTFRCDPISEHNRLYWYRQTLGQGPEFLTYFQNEAQLEKSRLLSDRFSAERPKGSFSTLEIQRTEQGDSAMYLCASSLAQGNEQFFGPGTRLTVL.

This clone was counted a few times. The gene calls are TRBV2 and TRBJ2-2, with 7 bases fitting TRBD1. After removal of 5 bases from V and 1 base from J, the junction contained 7 bases not matched to a gene. Germline V lookup: CDR1 SNHLY, CDR2 FYNNEI. CDR3 length: 16 amino acids. CDR3 protein: CASSRQGTRNTGELFF. In DNA form, the CDR3 reads TGTGCCAGCAGTAGACAGGGTACTCGGAACACCGGGGAGCTGTTTTTT.

This clone was detected only a few times. The chain couples TRBV5-6 to TRBJ1-2, with D unclear. The CDR3 is made up of 13 amino acids. Trimming shortened V by 2 bases and J by 4 bases, and 9 bases separated the two germline ends. Germline CDR1 and CDR2: SGHDT and YYEEEE. Here the CDR3 reads CASSLRVLYGYTF. The DNA of the CDR3 is TGTGCCAGCAGCTTACGGGTCCTCTATGGCTACACCTTC.

This clone was detected only a few times. CDR3 region: CSVGSWTGRGGQFF. CDR3 nucleotides: TGCAGCGTTGGGTCGTGGACAGGGAGGGGGGGGCAGTTCTTC. The chain combines TRBV29-1 with TRBJ2-1; tentative D call: TRBD1 (8 bases). Germline V gives CDR1 SQVTM, CDR2 ANQGSEA. The CDR3 contains 14 residues. Trimming left V 4 bases short and J 12 bases short, with 22 bases between.

The V gene is TRBV29-1, the J gene TRBJ1-2; possible D gene TRBD1, 6 bases. CDR1 and CDR2 (germline): SQVTM, ANQGSEA. V lost 2 bases and J 8 bases, leaving 12 bases between the germline ends. The CDR3 is made up of 12 amino acids. The DNA for the CDR3 is TGCAGCGTTGAAAAAAACAGGGAAGGCTACACCTTC. This encodes CSVEKNREGYTF.

This rearrangement joins TRBV10-3 to TRBJ1-2; D is perhaps TRBD1 (6 bases). Trimming shortened V by 8 bases and J by 2 bases, and 9 bases separated the two germline ends. Per germline, CDR1 ENHRY and CDR2 SYGVKD. The CDR3 extends over 12 amino acids. The CDR3 DNA reads TGTGCCATCGGCAGGGGAAACTATGGCTACACCTTC. Translation: CAIGRGNYGYTF.

This clone was seen a few times. The V gene is TRBV2, the J gene TRBJ1-1, with 7 bases identical to TRBD1. V lost 6 bases, J lost 3 bases, and 7 bases stayed unmatched. The CDR3 length is 14 residues. Germline CDR1 is SNHLY and CDR2 is FYNNEI. CDR3 sequence (DNA): TGTGCCAGCAGGTACGACAGGGCGGACACTGAAGCTTTCTTT. It specifies CASRYDRADTEAFF.